The source of this T cell receptor beta chain is a study of blood T cell repertoires in COVID-19. Study information: Donors in the United States, Italy and Spain gave samples during acute or convalescent COVID-19. T cells, B-cell-depleted T cells, or PBMCs provided the cDNA or gDNA that served as material.

Original processing methods: Cell counts per sample came from amplifying reference gene primers. Assay used: immunoSEQ multiplex PCR; TCRdb lists only in-frame clones, some missing. V and J calls and clone size follow that table, whereas D and trimming were derived from the DNA. The repertoire has 74,000 or so clones, 75% to 90% of them found once; the top ten carry 7.5% to 9%. V lost 8 bases and J 3 bases, leaving 11 bases between the germline ends. The germline gives CDR1 MNHNS, CDR2 SASEGT. CDR3 length: 12 residues. The rearrangement joins TRBV6-1 to TRBJ2-7; no clear D. This TCR derives from a man between 50 and 59 years old with active COVID-19. The specimen sequenced was peripheral blood. CDR3: CASGEANYEQYF. The CDR3 DNA is TGTGCCAGCGGGGAAGCTAACTACGAGCAGTACTTC.